This TCR beta chain was identified in a study of early T cells in non-severe SARS-CoV-2 infection. Overall study context: From unsorted whole blood, bulk RNA was sequenced, and the chains remained unpaired.

Attachment of unique molecular identifiers was made to individual cDNA molecules. Using its own MiXCR run on the 5' RACE reads, TCRdb lists one record per CDR3 protein. The repertoire holds 90,000 to 130,000 distinct CDR3 sequences, with 9.5% to 13% as singletons. The ends were cut back, 5 bases at V and 8 bases at J, with 13 bases in the middle. This CDR3 region has 13 residues. Germline loops: CDR1 SGHAT, CDR2 FQNNGV. This clonotype was seen ten or more times. Antigen unknown. Study results and limitations: CD4 and private specificities were missed by VDJdb matching, which favored anti-spike CD8 responses.

The receptor comes from an adult who was a healthcare worker with PCR-confirmed SARS-CoV-2 infection or an uninfected control (not recorded which). Input material: whole blood. The chain joins TRBV11-2 to TRBJ2-1; TRBD1 might be the D (5 bases). The CDR3 loop reads CASSTGSSYEQFF. The CDR3 nucleotides are TGTGCCAGCAGCACAGGTAGTTCCTATGAGCAGTTCTTC.